The 17 T cell receptor beta chains reported below all come from one sample, sequenced in a study of T cell changes during pregnancy in multiple sclerosis. TCRdb keeps only in-frame clones here, not all; method: immunoSEQ multiplex PCR. The data hold almost 35,000 clones, with approximately 90% observed a single time. The sample was CD8+ T cells from peripheral blood mononuclear cells, taken in the first trimester of pregnancy. All receptors come from a female donor with multiple sclerosis, enrolled in a pregnancy study.

The chain recombines TRBV27 with TRBJ2-1; TRBD2 agrees at 13 bases. J lost 0 bases, V lost 6 bases, and 17 bases had no gene match. The CDR3 runs to 21 residues. Germline V lookup: CDR1 MNHEY, CDR2 SMNVEV (reference sequence). The CDR3: CASSLKDSRLAGGLSYNEQFF. CDR3 coding DNA: TGTGCCAGCAGCCTCAAGGACAGTAGACTAGCGGGAGGTCTCTCCTACAATGAGCAGTTCTTC.

The rearrangement uses TRBV11-2 and TRBJ2-3; D remains unclear. The CDR3 is 13 residues long. CDR1 is SGHAT and CDR2 is FQNNGV in the germline V gene. Deletions cut 7 bases from V and 5 bases from J, with 13 bases between. CDR3 coding DNA: TGTGCCAGCAACCCCCCACATGGAGATACGCAGTATTTT. Amino acid sequence: CASNPPHGDTQYF.

V usage is TRBV28 and J usage is TRBJ1-4, with no clear D. This CDR3 has 16 residues. Germline V CDR1 and CDR2: MDHEN, SYDVKM. V was pared by 8 bases and J by 0 bases, with 16 bases between. CDR3 coding DNA: TGTGCCAGCGGTCCGGGATTCGTAACAACTAATGAAAAACTGTTTTTT. Translated, it gives CASGPGFVTTNEKLFF.

The chain has TRBV6-1 and TRBJ1-5; the D gene is possibly TRBD1 (5 bases). This CDR3 has 15 amino acids. Germline V CDR1 and CDR2: MNHNS, SASEGT. V was clipped by 2 bases and J by 3 bases, with 11 bases between them. The CDR3 sequence: CASSELVGANQPQHF. As DNA, the CDR3 is TGTGCCAGCAGTGAATTAGTAGGGGCCAATCAGCCCCAGCATTTT.

The chain combines TRBV7-9 with TRBJ2-1, with D possibly matching TRBD2 (6 bases). This CDR3 contains 14 residues. V lost 5 bases, J lost 5 bases, and 13 bases lay in between. Germline assignment: CDR1 SEHNR and CDR2 FQNEAQ (reference sequence). CDR3 bases: TGTGCCAGCAGCCGGCGGGATCGGGACAATGAGCAGTTCTTC. Residues: CASSRRDRDNEQFF.

The rearrangement links TRBV28 to TRBJ2-3, with a tentative D call TRBD2 (5 bases). Per germline, CDR1 MDHEN and CDR2 SYDVKM. The V end lost 3 bases, the J end lost 5 bases, and 12 bases lay between the germline ends. The CDR3 consists of 14 residues. CDR3 in DNA: TGTGCCAGCAGTTTCGGTCCTAGCCGAGATACGCAGTATTTT. Translated, it gives CASSFGPSRDTQYF.

V is TRBV19 and J is TRBJ2-7; 8 bases agree with TRBD1. Germline-derived CDR1 and CDR2 are LNHDA and SQIVND (reference sequence). The CDR3 contains 14 residues. Trimming took 6 bases from V and 4 from J; bases not matched to a gene: 8. The CDR3 reads CASSFQGAIYEQYF. CDR3 bases: TGTGCCAGTAGCTTTCAGGGGGCTATTTACGAGCAGTACTTC.

The chain is built from TRBV7-8 and TRBJ2-5; TRBD2 aligns across 12 bases. V shed 1 base and J 4 bases; nucleotides not matched to a gene: 4. The CDR3 is made up of 16 amino acids. The germline gives CDR1 SGHVS, CDR2 FQNEAQ. CDR3 sequence reads: CASSLGRLAGAETQYF. DNA for the CDR3: TGTGCCAGCAGCTTAGGGCGACTAGCGGGAGCAGAGACCCAGTACTTC.

V and J are TRBV6-4 and TRBJ2-1, with unresolved D. The V end lost 0 bases, the J end lost 12 bases, and 18 bases lay between the germline ends. CDR1 and CDR2 (germline): MRHNA, SNTAGT. The CDR3 has 15 residues. The CDR3 sequence: CASSDSRPGAVGQFF. CDR3 DNA: TGTGCCAGCAGTGACTCCAGGCCTGGTGCTGTCGGGCAGTTCTTC.

The genes are TRBV5-3 and TRBJ2-7; perhaps TRBD2 as D (5 bases). TRBV5-3 is reported as an ORF; its role is uncertain. V lost 3 bases and J 2 bases, leaving 12 bases between the germline ends. The CDR3 consists of 14 residues. The CDR3 spells CARSYGDPPYEQYF. In DNA, the CDR3 is TGTGCCAGAAGCTACGGGGATCCCCCCTACGAGCAGTACTTC.

The chain combines TRBV5-1 with TRBJ2-7; 8 positions agree with TRBD2. This CDR3 is 14 amino acids long. The junction had 2 bases not matched to a gene; V was cut back by 1 base and J by 2 bases. The germline gives CDR1 SGHRS, CDR2 YFSETQ. In DNA, the CDR3 is TGCGCCAGCAGCTTGTCGGGAGGGACCTACGAGCAGTACTTC. This sequence encodes CASSLSGGTYEQYF.

The J gene is TRBJ2-7, the V gene TRBV27, with D possibly TRBD2 on 5 matching bases. CDR1 MNHEY and CDR2 SMNVEV come from the germline V gene (reference sequence). V shed 3 bases and J shed 2 bases, with 11 bases lying between them. The CDR3 sequence is 14 residues long. The CDR3 reads CASSFSGYTYEQYF. The CDR3 region has the DNA TGTGCCAGCAGTTTTTCGGGGTACACCTACGAGCAGTACTTC.

V and J are TRBV28 and TRBJ1-1, with D uncertain. There are 13 residues in the CDR3. V was clipped by 2 bases and J by 1 base, with 5 bases between them. CDR1 is MDHEN, CDR2 SYDVKM, per germline. CDR3 DNA: TGTGCCAGCAGTTTACGACAGAACACTGAAGCTTTCTTT. This codes for CASSLRQNTEAFF.

The CDR3 nucleotides read TGCGCCAGCAGCCACGGAGGCTCTATAGCAACTAATGAAAAACTGTTTTTT. It translates to CASSHGGSIATNEKLFF. The rearrangement links TRBV4-3 to TRBJ1-4; D uncertain. Germline V gene data show CDR1 as LGHNA and CDR2 as YSLEER. Trimming pared 3 bases from V and 0 bases from J, leaving 14 bases between. The CDR3 loop spans 17 amino acids.

This sequence joins TRBV6-6 and TRBJ1-1; D possibly corresponds to TRBD1 (6 bases). Germline V gene data show CDR1 as MNHNY and CDR2 as SVGAGI (reference sequence). The CDR3 extends over 11 amino acids. V dropped 5 bases and J dropped 6 bases, with 7 bases sitting between them. This chain's CDR3 is CASSEGAEAFF. The DNA of the CDR3 is TGTGCCAGCAGTGAGGGGGCTGAAGCTTTCTTT.

The chain carries TRBV5-1 and TRBJ2-3; the match to TRBD2 covers 8 bases. Germline V gives CDR1 SGHRS, CDR2 YFSETQ. This CDR3 is built from 15 residues. With 4 bases clipped from V and 6 bases from J, the junction kept 10 bases outside the gene matches. The CDR3 bases are TGCGCCAGCAGCCTAACACTAGCGGTAAAGGATACGCAGTATTTT. It specifies CASSLTLAVKDTQYF.

The gene calls are TRBV2 and TRBJ2-7; 8 bases fit TRBD1. Germline V gene data show CDR1 as SNHLY and CDR2 as FYNNEI. J was trimmed by 3 bases and V by 6 bases; bases with no gene match: 4. This CDR3 has 13 residues. CDR3 protein: CASSGTGHYEQYF. For the CDR3, the DNA is TGTGCCAGCAGCGGGACAGGCCACTACGAGCAGTACTTC.